This T cell receptor beta chain was sequenced during a study of OX40 agonist ivuxolimab in advanced cancers. Across the whole study: The mean age was roughly 60 years, ranging from roughly 23 to 79, with roughly four fifths of participants male.

Blood got drawn at baseline, again on cycle 4 day 1, and then on cycle 7 day 1. The CDR3 consists of 15 residues. The germline V gene encodes CDR1 KGHSH and CDR2 LQKENI. V lost 0 bases, J lost 3 bases, and 12 bases lay in between. Concerning this clone itself: As yet, its antigen is unknown.

Study findings and constraints: On average, CD8+ T cells showed a greater number of expanded clones than CD4+. With doses of 0.1 to 3.0 mg/kg, CD4+ and CD8+ blood T cells had undergone clonal expansion by week 6.

Clones were read by immunoSEQ multiplex PCR, and TCRdb kept only the in-frame ones, dropping some. Here the sample spans about 49,000 clones, approximately 91% being singletons. The material sequenced was CD4+ or CD8+ T cells sorted from blood, taken in a trial of the OX40 agonist ivuxolimab. The chain joins TRBV18 to TRBJ2-7; a weak D match, TRBD1 (5 bases). The clonotype originates from an adult with an advanced solid tumor such as melanoma, head and neck, liver or kidney cancer. CDR3 sequence reads: CASSPPSRALYEQYF. For the CDR3, the DNA is TGTGCCAGCTCACCACCGTCCAGGGCCCTCTACGAGCAGTACTTC.